A single sample is the source of the 16 T cell receptor beta chains below, sequenced in a study of blood T cell repertoires in COVID-19. Here immunoSEQ multiplex PCR was the method, and the copy in TCRdb shows in-frame clones only, minus some. The sample has roughly 250,000 clones, about 87% seen once. The sequenced sample was PBMCs or T cells enriched from blood (not recorded which). Receptor source: a woman aged 50 to 60 who had recovered from COVID-19.

The rearrangement joins TRBV18 to TRBJ1-5; 9 bases fit TRBD1. The CDR3 totals 15 residues. Germline-derived CDR1 and CDR2 are KGHSH and LQKENI. Trimming cost V 3 bases and J 4 bases; bases outside gene matches: 4. DNA of the CDR3: TGTGCCAGCTCACCCGGGACAGGGTCGAATCAGCCCCAGCATTTT. Its translation is CASSPGTGSNQPQHF.

This clone was detected once. The chain couples TRBV14 to TRBJ2-1, with a weak D call TRBD2 (7 bases). There are 13 residues in the CDR3. Germline V lookup: CDR1 SGHDN, CDR2 FVKESK. V was cut by 3 bases and J by 12 bases, with 15 bases left in between. CDR3 DNA sequence: TGTGCCAGCAGCCAGAGGGGGGGACGCGGGCAGTTCTTC. Its protein product is CASSQRGGRGQFF.

V usage is TRBV10-2 and J usage is TRBJ1-3, with D uncertain. CDR1 is WSHSY, CDR2 SAAADI, per germline. This CDR3 region has 13 residues. Trimming removed 0 bases from V and 3 bases from J, with 3 bases in between. The CDR3 DNA reads as TGCGCCAGCAGTGAGTCCAATGGAAACACCATATATTTT. It is translated as CASSESNGNTIYF.

The chain links TRBV10-2 to TRBJ1-1, with 7 bases aligning to TRBD1. The germline V gene encodes CDR1 WSHSY and CDR2 SAAADI. J lost 1 base, V lost 6 bases, and 5 bases had no gene match. This CDR3 is built from 14 residues. CDR3 region: CASRQGLGNTEAFF. The CDR3 nucleotides read TGCGCCAGCAGACAGGGGCTAGGGAACACTGAAGCTTTCTTT.

V gene TRBV5-1 combines with J gene TRBJ1-1; maybe TRBD1 (6 bases). V was pared by 4 bases and J by 4 bases, with 17 bases between. This CDR3 has 15 residues. The germline V gene encodes CDR1 SGHRS and CDR2 YFSETQ. The CDR3 loop reads CASSRGVGGGTEAFF. The CDR3 bases are TGCGCCAGCAGCAGGGGAGTGGGAGGGGGCACTGAAGCTTTCTTT.

This clone appeared once. Here the CDR3 DNA reads TGTGCCACCAAGAGAGGGGAGGGTGTTAATGAAAAACTGTTTTTT. Translation gives CATKRGEGVNEKLFF. The J gene is TRBJ1-4, the V gene TRBV6-6, with a weak D call TRBD1 (5 bases). CDR3 length: 15 residues. The V end was cut by 10 bases, the J end by 4 bases, with 19 bases between. Germline V gives CDR1 MNHNY, CDR2 SVGAGI (reference sequence).

The chain uses TRBV7-2 and TRBJ2-1; D is perhaps TRBD2 (5 bases). CDR1 SGHTA and CDR2 FQGNSA come from the germline V gene. This CDR3 region has 14 residues. Trimming removed 2 bases from V and 4 bases from J, with 9 bases in between. CDR3 loop: CASSLLRGYNEQFF. CDR3 sequence (DNA): TGTGCCAGCAGCTTACTCCGGGGATACAATGAGCAGTTCTTC.

J is TRBJ2-7 and V is TRBV6-6, with D possibly TRBD1 on 7 matching bases. The ends were cut back, 7 bases at V and 0 bases at J, with 10 bases in the middle. The CDR3 sequence is 13 residues long. CDR1 MNHNY and CDR2 SVGAGI come from the germline V gene (reference sequence). CDR3 in amino acids: CASTGGSSYEQYF. The CDR3 DNA sequence: TGTGCCAGCACAGGGGGGAGCTCCTACGAGCAGTACTTC.

The rearrangement uses TRBV7-2 and TRBJ2-7, with 7 bases fitting TRBD2. V dropped 3 bases and J dropped 2; count of bases not matched to a gene: 4. Germline lookup yields CDR1 SGHTA and CDR2 FQGNSA. CDR3 length: 14 amino acids. The CDR3, as DNA: TGTGCCAGCAGCTTTACGGGAGGACCCTACGAGCAGTACTTC. Translation: CASSFTGGPYEQYF. Together with reference TRBV7-2 and TRBJ2-7, the CDR3 gives the full variable domain: GAGVSQSPSNKVTEKGKDVELRCDPISGHTALYWYRQSLGQGLEFLIYFQGNSAPDKSGLPSDRFSAERTGGSVSTLTIQRTQQEDSAVYLCASSFTGGPYEQYFGPGTRLTVT.

The chain links TRBV5-1 to TRBJ2-1; TRBD1 agrees at 7 bases. V gave up 9 bases and J gave up 6 bases; unmatched junction bases: 12. Germline V CDR1 and CDR2: SGHRS, YFSETQ. The length of the CDR3 is 14 residues. The CDR3, as DNA: TGCGCCACCCGACCGGGACAGAGCTCCAATGAGCAGTTCTTC. Amino acids: CATRPGQSSNEQFF.

The rearrangement uses TRBV2 and TRBJ2-3, with 9 bases lining up with TRBD2. The trim removed 3 bases at V and 3 bases at J, leaving 7 bases unmatched. The length of the CDR3 is 16 residues. Germline V gene lookup returns CDR1 SNHLY and CDR2 FYNNEI. The CDR3 DNA reads as TGTGCCAGCAGTGACTATAGCGGGAGTAGTACAGATACGCAGTATTTT. Its translation is CASSDYSGSSTDTQYF.

CDR3 nucleotides: TGTGCCAGCAGCTTTGGGCAGGGGGTTGGCTACACCTTC. The encoded protein is CASSFGQGVGYTF. This chain connects TRBV5-8 to TRBJ1-2, with 7 bases aligning to TRBD1. The CDR3 sequence is 13 residues long. V dropped 2 bases and J dropped 7; count of bases not matched to a gene: 5. The germline CDR1 and CDR2 sequences are SGHTS and YDEGEE. Complete variable domain (other parts from reference TRBV5-8 and TRBJ1-2): EAGVTQSPTHLIKTRGQQATLRCSPISGHTSVYWYQQALGLGLQFLLWYDEGEERNRGNFPPRFSGRQFPNYSSELNVNALELEDSALYLCASSFGQGVGYTFGSGTRLTVV.

The chain has TRBV2 and TRBJ2-7, with D possibly matching TRBD1 (6 bases). Per germline, CDR1 SNHLY and CDR2 FYNNEI. Trimming stripped 3 bases from V and 0 bases from J, with 12 bases between. The CDR3 runs 15 residues. The DNA for the CDR3 is TGTGCCAGCAGTGAGGGACACCTGAGCTCCTACGAGCAGTACTTC. It codes for CASSEGHLSSYEQYF. Looking up the rest from reference TRBV2 and TRBJ2-7 gives the full variable domain: EPEVTQTPSHQVTQMGQEVILRCVPISNHLYFYWYRQILGQKVEFLVSFYNNEISEKSEIFDDQFSVERPDGSNFTLKIRSTKLEDSAMYFCASSEGHLSSYEQYFGPGTRLTVT.

The CDR3 protein is CASSPPSGMEKLFF. In nucleotides, the CDR3 is TGTGCCAGCTCACCACCGTCGGGGATGGAAAAACTGTTTTTT. This sequence joins TRBV18 and TRBJ1-4; no definite D call. Trimming took off 0 bases at V and 8 bases at J, with 10 bases between the two ends. Germline CDR1 reads KGHSH; CDR2 reads LQKENI. The CDR3 covers 14 residues.

In its sample, this clone was seen a few times. The CDR3 end shows no conserved phenylalanine or tryptophan, and so a read error is likely. The DNA is omitted, as the CDR3 cannot be located on it reliably, and the CDR3 follows TCRdb's listing. This chain connects TRBV18 to TRBJ2-7; the table's D call TRBD2 went unverified against the DNA. Ends included, the CDR3 has 13 residues. The germline CDR1 and CDR2 sequences are KGHSH and LQKENI. CDR3 protein: CASSPTASGSTSL.

The chain is built from TRBV7-2 and TRBJ2-2, with TRBD1 matching 9 bases. The V gene's germline CDR1 is SGHTA and CDR2 FQGNSA. The ends lost 6 bases at V and 5 bases at J; junction bases unmatched: 4. The CDR3 runs to 14 residues. As DNA, the CDR3 is TGTGCCAGCAGGGGACAGGGAGGGACCGGGGAGCTGTTTTTT. The encoded protein is CASRGQGGTGELFF.